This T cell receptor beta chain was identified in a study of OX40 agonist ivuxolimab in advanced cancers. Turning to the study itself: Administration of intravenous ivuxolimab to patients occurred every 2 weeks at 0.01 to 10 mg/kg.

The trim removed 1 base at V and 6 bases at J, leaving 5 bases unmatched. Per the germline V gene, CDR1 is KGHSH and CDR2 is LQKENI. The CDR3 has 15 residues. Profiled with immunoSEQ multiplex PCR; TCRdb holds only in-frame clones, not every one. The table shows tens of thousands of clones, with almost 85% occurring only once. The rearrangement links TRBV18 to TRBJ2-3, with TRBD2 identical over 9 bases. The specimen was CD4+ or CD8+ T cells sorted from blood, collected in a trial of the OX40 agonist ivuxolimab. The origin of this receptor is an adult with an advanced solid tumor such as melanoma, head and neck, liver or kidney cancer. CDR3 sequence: CASSPLLAGRDTQYF. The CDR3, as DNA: TGTGCCAGCTCACCACTGCTAGCGGGAAGGGATACGCAGTATTTT.